The 4 T cell receptor beta chains below all came from one sample that was sequenced in a study of CXCR3-negative and CXCR3-positive naive CD8 T cells. Study-wide points: Naive cells positive for CXCR3 carried more hydrophobic TRB CDR3s than CXCR3-negative ones.

No antigen has been identified for these receptors. In preparing the TRB cDNA libraries, 5' RACE with UMI labels was used. TCRdb re-called the 5' RACE reads; one entry per CDR3 protein, DNA not given. Its table records 150,000 or so distinct CDR3 sequences. The sequenced sample was naive CXCR3+ CD8+ T cells from blood. The subset denotes: CD45RO-CCR7+CD27+CD95- naive CD8+ T cells expressing CXCR3 (TNR3+). Source of these receptors: a human donor in good health. Some clones in this sample may be carry-over from other donors' samples.

The rearrangement joins TRBV20-1 to TRBJ2-7; TCRdb picks TRBD2, but there is no DNA to check that call. Germline CDR1 is DFQATT and CDR2 is SNEGSKA (reference sequence). The CDR3 runs 19 residues. The CDR3: CSARDQLTSGRAKPYEQYF.

The CDR3 sequence: CASSPPVRGSNYGYTF. The chain has TRBV7-9 and TRBJ1-2; TCRdb's D call of TRBD1 is untestable without DNA. The CDR3 runs to 16 residues. In germline, CDR1 is SEHNR, CDR2 FQNEAQ (reference sequence).

The genes are TRBV19 and TRBJ1-5; no DNA is available, so the TRBD1 call from TCRdb remains unchecked. Germline values: CDR1 LNHDA, CDR2 SQIVND (reference sequence). This CDR3 comprises 16 residues. The CDR3 region is CASISWAGVDNQPQHF. The full variable domain, with the rest looked up from reference TRBV19 and TRBJ1-5, is DGGITQSPKYLFRKEGQNVTLSCEQNLNHDAMYWYRQDPGQGLRLIYYSQIVNDFQKGDIAEGYSVSREKKESFPLTVTSAQKNPTAFYLCASISWAGVDNQPQHFGDGTRLSIL.

This chain connects TRBV7-7 to TRBJ2-5; absent DNA, TCRdb's TRBD1 call cannot be checked. CDR3 length equals 13 residues. Germline CDR1 is SSHAT and CDR2 is FNYEAQ (reference sequence). The CDR3 region is CASSSNRGETQYF.